A single sample gave rise to the 10 T cell receptor beta chains below, sequenced in a study of CD8+ T cells in alopecia areata. Patients with alopecia areata provided lesional scalp punch biopsies as well as peripheral blood. Extracted RNA was reverse transcribed into cDNA, the sequencing template. Clones were sequenced by immunoSEQ multiplex PCR, and TCRdb holds only the in-frame ones, with some missing. The repertoire holds approximately 13,000 clones, with roughly 55% as singletons. Material: skin, obtained at week 0. The source is a human donor with alopecia areata.

V usage is TRBV5-1 and J usage is TRBJ1-3, with a weak D call TRBD1 (6 bases). CDR1 is SGHRS and CDR2 is YFSETQ in the germline V gene. The V and J ends lost 0 bases and 1 base respectively, with 11 bases between them. The CDR3 covers 16 residues. The CDR3 DNA reads as TGCGCCAGCAGCTTGGAGGCCAGGGGTTCTGGAAACACCATATATTTT. As protein: CASSLEARGSGNTIYF.

V and J are TRBV27 and TRBJ2-3; D is unresolved. CDR3 length: 15 residues. Trimming removed 6 bases from V and 5 bases from J, with 18 bases in between. Germline V CDR1 and CDR2: MNHEY, SMNVEV (reference sequence). The CDR3 sequence: CASSPLTETVDTQYF. The CDR3 region has the DNA TGTGCCAGCAGCCCTTTGACGGAGACGGTAGATACGCAGTATTTT.

The J gene is TRBJ1-1, the V gene TRBV7-3, with D possibly being TRBD1 (5 bases). Germline V lookup: CDR1 SGHTA, CDR2 FQGTGA. The V and J ends lost 0 bases and 0 bases respectively, with 14 bases between them. This CDR3 is built from 17 residues. CDR3 loop: CASSLTPVKGMNTEAFF. DNA of the CDR3: TGTGCCAGCAGCTTAACTCCTGTTAAGGGGATGAACACTGAAGCTTTCTTT.

This clone occurred once. The V call is TRBV5-6, the J call TRBJ1-1; D gene uncertain. Trimming took 2 bases from V and 2 from J, leaving 4 bases between them. Germline loops: CDR1 SGHDT, CDR2 YYEEEE. CDR3 length: 12 amino acids. DNA of the CDR3: TGTGCCAGCAGCTTTTTCAACACTGAAGCTTTCTTT. It yields the protein CASSFFNTEAFF.

The rearrangement joins TRBV1 to TRBJ1-2. TRBV1 is a known pseudogene. The CDR3 consists of 17 residues. Written as DNA, the CDR3 is TGCACCAGCAGAAAGAAAGAGAGGGTTGCACGACGGGGTGGCTACACCTTC. Its protein is CTSRKKERVARRGGYTF.

V and J are TRBV7-2 and TRBJ2-1, with 10 bases matching TRBD1. With V trimmed by 3 bases and J by 7 bases, 6 bases remained unmatched. CDR3 length: 15 amino acids. CDR1 is SGHTA, CDR2 FQGNSA, per germline. The DNA for the CDR3 is TGTGCCAGCAGCTTCGACAGGGGGCGTGAGAATGAGCAGTTCTTC. It translates to CASSFDRGRENEQFF.

The chain recombines TRBV5-6 with TRBJ1-4; D is ambiguous. The CDR3 has 17 residues. Germline V gene lookup returns CDR1 SGHDT and CDR2 YYEEEE. V was shortened by 4 bases and J by 0 bases, with 16 bases between the two germline ends. The CDR3 sequence is CASSPGRAEPTNEKLFF. CDR3 DNA sequence: TGTGCCAGCAGCCCCGGGAGGGCGGAGCCAACTAATGAAAAACTGTTTTTT.

Relative to its sample, this clone is medium-sized. The chain has TRBV5-1 and TRBJ2-1; tentatively, D is TRBD1 (5 bases). This CDR3 is 12 amino acids long. The V gene's germline CDR1 is SGHRS and CDR2 YFSETQ. Trimming took 4 bases from V and 10 from J, leaving 12 bases between them. CDR3 in amino acids: CASSRQDTEQFF. In nucleotides, the CDR3 is TGCGCCAGCAGCCGCCAGGACACAGAGCAGTTCTTC. The full variable domain, in which reference TRBV5-1 and TRBJ2-1 provide the parts outside the CDR3, is KAGVTQTPRYLIKTRGQQVTLSCSPISGHRSVSWYQQTPGQGLQFLFEYFSETQRNKGNFPGRFSGRQFSNSRSEMNVSTLELGDSALYLCASSRQDTEQFFGPGTRLTVL.

V usage is TRBV28 and J usage is TRBJ2-3; no reliable D call. V lost 4 bases and J 4 bases, leaving 9 bases between the germline ends. The germline CDR1 and CDR2 sequences are MDHEN and SYDVKM. The length of the CDR3 is 13 residues. The CDR3 DNA sequence: TGTGCCAGCAGTTCGGAGTATGCAGATACGCAGTATTTT. Protein: CASSSEYADTQYF.

This chain uses TRBV6-1 with TRBJ1-2; D is ambiguous. This CDR3 has 13 amino acids. Germline V gives CDR1 MNHNS, CDR2 SASEGT. Trimming left V 5 bases short and J 4 bases short, with 11 bases between. CDR3 bases: TGTGCCAGCAGTTCGGACCCGCTCTATGGCTACACCTTC. Residues: CASSSDPLYGYTF.